A selection of T cell receptor beta chains follows, all from one sample in a study of T-cell memory formation after mild COVID-19. Each CDR3 protein is one row after TCRdb ran MiXCR on the 5' RACE reads. The table shows approximately 45,000 distinct CDR3 sequences, with over 6.5% occurring only once. Sequencing used PBMCs or a T cell subset sorted from them (not recorded which). All receptors derive from an adult who had mild COVID-19 (a few samples of this study predate the infection). Cell type and time point are not known. Each CDR3 is given with its conserved first and last residue. A D gene is named only where the DNA matches it firmly. The size field is filled for only some rows; it gives once, few, many or a size class.

v_gene	abundance	d_gene	j_gene	CDR3aa	CDR3nt
TRBV6-6	-	-	TRBJ1-6	CASRFTDRNSPLHF	TGTGCCAGCAGATTTACGGACAGAAATTCACCCCTCCACTTT
TRBV5-1	many	TRBD2	TRBJ2-1	CASSLLVAGSNEQFF	TGCGCCAGCAGCTTGTTGGTAGCGGGGTCCAATGAGCAGTTCTTC
TRBV6-5	many	TRBD1	TRBJ2-5	CASSYPGTGRRETQYF	TGTGCCAGCAGTTACCCCGGGACAGGGCGACGGGAGACCCAGTACTTC
TRBV7-2	few	TRBD1	TRBJ1-4	CASSPRQGSEKLFF	TGTGCCAGCAGCCCCCGACAGGGTTCTGAAAAACTGTTTTTT
TRBV15	-	-	TRBJ2-7	CATSRGLGYEQYF	TGTGCCACCAGCAGAGGATTGGGCTACGAGCAGTACTTC
TRBV6-6	-	-	TRBJ2-3	CASSYSTSDSATDTQYF	TGTGCCAGCAGTTACTCGACCAGCGACAGTGCCACAGATACGCAGTATTTT
TRBV12-3/TRBV12-4	-	-	TRBJ1-4	CASSFGRGNEKLFF	TGTGCCAGCAGTTTCGGTAGGGGAAATGAAAAACTGTTTTTT
TRBV19	-	-	TRBJ1-5	CASSTNYQPQHF	TGTGCCAGTAGTACAAATTATCAGCCCCAGCATTTT
TRBV18	many	TRBD1	TRBJ1-1	CASSRQGNTEAFF	TGTGCCAGCTCACGACAGGGGAACACTGAAGCTTTCTTT
TRBV20-1	few	-	TRBJ2-5	CSAGPVRETQYF	TGCAGTGCCGGACCCGTGCGGGAGACCCAGTACTTC
TRBV6-6	-	TRBD2	TRBJ2-2	CASSYSTSGGAVTGELFF	TGTGCCAGCAGTTACTCGACTAGCGGGGGGGCCGTCACCGGGGAGCTGTTTTTT
TRBV27	-	-	TRBJ1-2	CASRQGWGNYGYTF	TGTGCCAGCAGGCAAGGGTGGGGCAACTATGGCTACACCTTC
TRBV24-1	many	-	TRBJ2-2	CAIMTAEGSGTGELFF	TGTGCCATCATGACGGCGGAGGGTTCGGGCACCGGGGAGCTGTTTTTT
TRBV5-6	medium-sized	TRBD1	TRBJ2-1	CASSSIQGASYNEQFF	TGTGCCAGCAGCTCGATACAGGGGGCATCCTACAATGAGCAGTTCTTC
TRBV5-1	-	TRBD1	TRBJ2-6	CASSLGQGGSGANVLTF	TGCGCCAGCAGCTTGGGACAGGGGGGTTCGGGAGCCAACGTCCTGACTTTC
TRBV3-1	few	-	TRBJ2-2	CASQRGVNTGELFF	TGTGCCAGTCAGCGAGGGGTCAACACCGGGGAGCTGTTTTTT
TRBV11-1	-	TRBD2	TRBJ2-3	CASSLGGRPGGTDTQYF	TGTGCCAGCAGCTTAGGTGGTCGGCCCGGGGGGACAGATACGCAGTATTTT
TRBV7-9	-	TRBD2	TRBJ2-1	CASRLVRGGNNEQFF	TGTGCCAGCAGGCTCGTCCGCGGGGGAAACAATGAGCAGTTCTTC
TRBV7-2	many	TRBD2	TRBJ2-7	CASSLGLTSGSFSYEQYF	TGTGCCAGCAGCTTGGGACTGACTAGCGGGAGTTTCTCCTACGAGCAGTACTTC
TRBV7-9	many	TRBD2	TRBJ2-1	CASSLPLGGGSYNEQFF	TGTGCCAGCAGCTTGCCGTTGGGCGGGGGCTCCTACAATGAGCAGTTCTTC
TRBV9	-	-	TRBJ2-7	CASSAERISSYEQYF	TGTGCCAGCAGCGCTGAACGGATTAGCTCCTACGAGCAGTACTTC
TRBV24-1	few	TRBD2	TRBJ2-1	CATSRTSGSNNEQFF	TGTGCCACCAGCCGGACTAGCGGGAGTAATAATGAGCAGTTCTTC
TRBV7-2	many	-	TRBJ2-2	CASSLLSLATNTGELFF	TGTGCCAGCAGCTTACTGTCCTTAGCGACCAACACCGGGGAGCTGTTTTTT
TRBV25-1	-	-	TRBJ1-2	CASSVAGVYGYTF	TGTGCCAGCAGTGTTGCAGGGGTATATGGCTACACCTTC
TRBV6-7	-	-	TRBJ1-4	CASHGPPTNEKLFF	TGTGCCAGCCACGGGCCTCCAACTAATGAAAAACTGTTTTTT
TRBV24-1	many	-	TRBJ2-1	CATSEWGNEQFF	TGTGCCACCAGTGAGTGGGGAAATGAGCAGTTCTTC